This TCR beta chain comes out of a study of human T cells and chemical hapten exposure. This clonotype was recorded many times. MiXCR was run by TCRdb on the RACE reads, yielding one entry per CDR3 protein. This table has roughly 380,000 distinct CDR3 sequences, about 6% appearing once. Time point defined: patch test 2, 6 weeks after DPC sensitization. The treatment is: therapeutic diphenylcyclopropenone sensitization with weekly scalp DPC. In germline, CDR1 is SGHTA, CDR2 FQGTGA. This CDR3 contains 15 residues. V lost 1 base and J lost 5; bases outside the gene matches: 4. The source is a woman aged 18 to 35 with alopecia areata. Some clones in this sample may be carry-over from other donors' samples. Sample: whole blood, taken in connection with sensitization to the hapten diphenylcyclopropenone (DPC). The chain couples TRBV7-3 to TRBJ2-1; 8 bases are a match to TRBD2. CDR3 region: CASSLSGGQHNEQFF. As DNA, the CDR3 is TGTGCCAGCAGCTTAAGCGGGGGGCAACACAATGAGCAGTTCTTC. Full variable domain (remainder filled in from reference TRBV7-3 and TRBJ2-1): GAGVSQTPSNKVTEKGKYVELRCDPISGHTALYWYRQSLGQGPEFLIYFQGTGAADDSGLPNDRFFAVRPEGSVSTLKIQRTERGDSAVYLCASSLSGGQHNEQFFGPGTRLTVL.